The 6 T cell receptor beta chains below come from one sample, sequenced in a study of cytomegalovirus exposure and HLA in healthy donors. 13 Jbeta primers and 60 Vbeta primers were used for the PCR. Here immunoSEQ multiplex PCR was the method, and the copy in TCRdb shows in-frame clones only, minus some. In the table there are over 200,000 clones, approximately 79% of which are singletons. Sequencing was performed on PBMCs. The receptor set was obtained from a male donor in good health and CMV-seronegative.

The V gene is TRBV5-4, the J gene TRBJ2-6; D remains unclear. The germline V and J ends were trimmed by 0 bases and 4 bases, with 5 bases remaining between them. The CDR3 loop spans 14 amino acids. Germline V gene sequence: CDR1 SGHNT, CDR2 YYREEE (reference sequence). The DNA for the CDR3 is TGTGCCAGCAGCTTGGTTCCAGGGGCCAACGTCCTGACTTTC. Encoded protein: CASSLVPGANVLTF. Supplemented by reference TRBV5-4 and TRBJ2-6, the full variable domain reads ETGVTQSPTHLIKTRGQQVTLRCSSQSGHNTVSWYQQALGQGPQFIFQYYREEENGRGNFPPRFSGLQFPNYSSELNVNALELDDSALYLCASSLVPGANVLTFGAGSRLTVL.

The chain carries TRBV5-1 and TRBJ2-1; 7 nucleotides match TRBD2. Germline lookup yields CDR1 SGHRS and CDR2 YFSETQ. The CDR3 extends over 15 amino acids. Losses at the gene ends were 4 bases for V and 4 bases for J; bases not matched to a gene: 8. The CDR3 coding sequence is TGCGCCAGCAGCGGGGGGGTTGGGGGGTACAATGAGCAGTTCTTC. Translated: CASSGGVGGYNEQFF.

The V gene is TRBV14, the J gene TRBJ2-2; tentative D call: TRBD2 (5 bases). Germline lookup yields CDR1 SGHDN and CDR2 FVKESK. This CDR3 is built from 14 residues. V lost 1 base and J lost 6, with 9 bases in between. The CDR3: CASSQGLGAGELFF. CDR3 coding DNA: TGTGCCAGCAGCCAAGGACTCGGGGCCGGGGAGCTGTTTTTT.

The V gene is TRBV6-5, the J gene TRBJ2-5, with TRBD1 matching over 7 bases. J gave up 4 bases and V 7 bases, and 6 bases lay outside the gene matches. In germline, CDR1 is MNHEY, CDR2 SVGAGI. This CDR3 has 13 residues. CDR3 residues: CASTNPGGETQYF. Written as DNA, the CDR3 is TGTGCCAGCACAAACCCAGGGGGAGAGACCCAGTACTTC.

V and J are TRBV28 and TRBJ1-6, with TRBD1 matching over 7 bases. This CDR3 is 14 amino acids long. Per the germline V gene, CDR1 is MDHEN and CDR2 is SYDVKM. Trimming took 5 bases from V and 6 from J; bases not matched to a gene: 4. DNA for the CDR3: TGTGCCAGCAGTGTGACAGGGACTAATTCACCCCTCCACTTT. Its translation is CASSVTGTNSPLHF.

This rearrangement joins TRBV11-3 to TRBJ1-5; perhaps TRBD1 as D (5 bases). In germline, CDR1 is SGHNT, CDR2 YENEEA. This CDR3 is 18 amino acids long. The V and J ends lost 5 bases and 0 bases respectively, with 20 bases between them. CDR3 residues: CASSKDPDRNPSNQPQHF. The CDR3 nucleotides are TGTGCCAGCAGCAAAGATCCCGACAGAAACCCTAGCAATCAGCCCCAGCATTTT.